This T cell receptor beta chain comes out of a study of metastatic and nonmetastatic thyroid tumors. This clone is labeled large (0.1 to 1%). Its target is not known. The CDR3 contains 15 residues. Trimming removed 7 bases from V and 0 bases from J, with 13 bases in between. Per germline, CDR1 MNHNS and CDR2 SASEGT. All patients were treatment-naive before thyroid surgery. General study points: Malignant thyroid tumors reportedly had TCR beta diversity that was significantly higher than in benign nodules, in blood and tumor.

TCRdb reprocessed the PCR reads using MiXCR. Of a few thousand clones detected, around a fifth appear once; the ten largest clones hold about 8.2%. The origin of this receptor is a female donor with papillary thyroid cancer or a benign thyroid nodule (not recorded which). Some clones in this sample may be carry-over from other donors' samples. The chain employs TRBV6-1 and TRBJ2-1, with D possibly TRBD2 on 6 matching bases. The sequencing input was tumor tissue. The CDR3 DNA is TGTGCCAGCACCCGGGAGATAAGCTCCTACAATGAGCAGTTCTTC. This sequence encodes CASTREISSYNEQFF.